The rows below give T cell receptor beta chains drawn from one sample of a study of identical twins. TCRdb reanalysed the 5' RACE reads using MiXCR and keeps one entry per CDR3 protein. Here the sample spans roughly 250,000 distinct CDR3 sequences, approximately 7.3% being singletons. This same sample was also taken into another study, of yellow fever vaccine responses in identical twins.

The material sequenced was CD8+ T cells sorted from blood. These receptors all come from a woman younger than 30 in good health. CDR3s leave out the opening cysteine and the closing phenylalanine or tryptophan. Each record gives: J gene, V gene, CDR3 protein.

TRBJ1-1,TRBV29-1,SPWGLAGPEAF
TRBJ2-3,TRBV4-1,ASSQGLSADTQY
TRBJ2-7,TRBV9,ASGGDFSYEQY
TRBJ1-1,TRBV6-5,ASSYSRGDMNTEAF
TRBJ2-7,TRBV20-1,SAREEGYEQY
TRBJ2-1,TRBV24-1,ATSKESSYNEQF
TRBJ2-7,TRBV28,ASRTGTGGYEQY
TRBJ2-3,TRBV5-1,ASSFYSGRTSDTQY
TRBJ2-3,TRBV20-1,SARNGDTSTDTQY
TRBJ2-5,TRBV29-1,SVELTAWGETQY
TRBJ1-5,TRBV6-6,ASQEDWGQPQH
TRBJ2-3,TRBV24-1,ATSDRTSGSMTDTQY
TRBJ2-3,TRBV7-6,ASSLRQGDSTDTQY
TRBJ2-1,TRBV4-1,ASSIRGDSYNEQF
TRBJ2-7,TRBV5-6,ASSMSDYEQY
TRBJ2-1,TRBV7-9,ASSLAGGGEQF
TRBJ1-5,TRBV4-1,ASSPRDRDTQPQH
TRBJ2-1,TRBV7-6,ASSSRFGGGYNEQF
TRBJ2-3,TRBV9,ASSGWTSGDPDTQY
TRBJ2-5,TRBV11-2,ASSLEQGETQY
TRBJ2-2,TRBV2,ASSEAALGNTGELF
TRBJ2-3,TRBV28,ASAPENFIADTQY
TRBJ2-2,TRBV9,ASSVVSGEGWFANTGELF
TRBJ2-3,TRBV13,ASSGGTGGSDTQY
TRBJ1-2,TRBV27,ASSISAGNYGYT
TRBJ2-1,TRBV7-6,ASSLGVPSGPLYNEQF
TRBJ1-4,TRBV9,ASSVRAGDEKLF
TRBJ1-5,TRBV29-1,SAQDQRNQPQH
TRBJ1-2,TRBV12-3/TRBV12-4,ASSLLLRAAYGYT